The clone carrying this TCR beta chain was detected only a few times. The antigen is not known. Other DNA sequences from this sample encode an identical CDR3 as well. Germline loops: CDR1 LGHNA, CDR2 YSLEER. The V end lost 0 bases, the J end lost 2 bases, and 8 bases lay between the germline ends. This CDR3 contains 14 residues. The protocol was immunoSEQ multiplex PCR, while the TCRdb copy is restricted to in-frame clones and leaves out a portion. The data contain just over 2,000,000 clones, approximately 95% of them singletons. The source of the sample is a study of shared clonotypes between healthy human individuals. Naive CD8 cells comprised CD45RO-negative, CCR7-positively selected cells, excluding terminally differentiated effector memory CD45RA+ cells. The study's findings and limits: Sorted-subset sequencing, rarefaction showed, was incomplete despite large depth.

The V gene is TRBV4-3, the J gene TRBJ2-7; D ambiguous. Sequencing used naive CD8+ T cells sorted from blood. The sequence was obtained from a man between 18 and 35 years old in good health. CDR3 nucleotides: TGCGCCAGCAGCCAAGAAGACGGAGCCTACGAGCAGTACTTC. Encoded protein: CASSQEDGAYEQYF.